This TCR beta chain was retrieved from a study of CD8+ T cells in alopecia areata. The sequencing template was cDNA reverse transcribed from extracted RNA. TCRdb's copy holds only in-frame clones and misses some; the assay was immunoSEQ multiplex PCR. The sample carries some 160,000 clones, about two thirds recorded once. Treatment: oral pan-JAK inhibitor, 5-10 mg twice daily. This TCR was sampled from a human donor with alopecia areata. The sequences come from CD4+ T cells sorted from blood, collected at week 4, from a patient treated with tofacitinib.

DNA for the CDR3: TGTGCCAGCAGTGAGTCGACAGTTCATGGCTACACCTTC. The encoded protein is CASSESTVHGYTF. The J gene is TRBJ1-2, the V gene TRBV2; TRBD1 might be the D (5 bases). Trimming took off 3 bases at V and 6 bases at J, with 11 bases between the two ends. The CDR3 is 13 amino acids. Germline V CDR1 and CDR2: SNHLY, FYNNEI.